One and the same sample provided the 18 T cell receptor beta chains below, sequenced in a study of blood T cell repertoires in COVID-19. Sequenced by immunoSEQ multiplex PCR; TCRdb stores in-frame clones only, minus some. Among about 210,000 clones, more than 70% were seen once, and the ten largest hold 3.5% to 5.5%. Input material: PBMCs or T cells enriched from blood (not recorded which). These receptors were taken from a man aged 25 to 45 with acute COVID-19.

The chain carries TRBV3-1 (or the pseudogene TRBV3-2) and TRBJ1-2, with 7 nucleotides matching TRBD1. Germline V CDR1 and CDR2: LGHDT, YNNKEL (reference sequence). The ends lost 3 bases at V and 4 bases at J; junction bases unmatched: 8. The CDR3 is 15 amino acids. Here the CDR3 DNA reads TGTGCCAGCAGCCAGACAGGGTCGAGGAGCTATGGCTACACCTTC. Its protein is CASSQTGSRSYGYTF.

The chain couples TRBV3-1 (or the pseudogene TRBV3-2) to TRBJ2-6; 8 positions match TRBD1. The germline V gene has CDR1 LGHDT and CDR2 YNNKEL (reference sequence). Losses at the gene ends were 1 base for V and 2 bases for J; bases not matched to a gene: 10. The CDR3 sequence is 19 residues long. CDR3 bases: TGTGCCAGCAGCCAAGCAAACAGGGGGTACCGAACTGGGGCCAACGTCCTGACTTTC. Its translation is CASSQANRGYRTGANVLTF.

The rearrangement uses TRBV5-1 and TRBJ1-1; weak D call: TRBD1 (5 bases). Germline loops: CDR1 SGHRS, CDR2 YFSETQ. The CDR3 contains 14 residues. V was shortened by 3 bases and J by 6 bases, with 15 bases between the two germline ends. DNA for the CDR3: TGCGCCAGCAGCTGGCAGGGAATTGACGCTGAAGCTTTCTTT. Translated, it gives CASSWQGIDAEAFF.

This clone occurred a few times. The chain recombines TRBV4-1 with TRBJ1-5; 7 nucleotides align to TRBD1. V lost 3 bases, J lost 6 bases, and 5 bases stayed unmatched. The CDR3 runs 14 residues. Germline values: CDR1 MGHRA, CDR2 YSYEKL. The CDR3 region is CASSQTGSGQPQHF. CDR3 DNA sequence: TGCGCCAGCAGCCAGACAGGGTCCGGTCAGCCCCAGCATTTT.

V gene TRBV18 combines with J gene TRBJ2-5, with a weak D call TRBD2 (6 bases). The CDR3 is made up of 14 amino acids. Germline-derived CDR1 and CDR2 are KGHSH and LQKENI. V gave up 3 bases and J gave up 4 bases, with 12 bases separating them. CDR3 DNA sequence: TGTGCCAGCTCACCTACTAGCTCGGGAGAGACCCAGTACTTC. It encodes CASSPTSSGETQYF.

The CDR3 region has the DNA TGTGCCAGCAGGGGCGATGGAGGCCTAACTGAAGCTTTCTTT. Its protein is CASRGDGGLTEAFF. The V call is TRBV28, the J call TRBJ1-1; D is uncertain. V was pared by 6 bases and J by 5 bases, with 16 bases between. CDR1 and CDR2 (germline): MDHEN, SYDVKM. The CDR3 loop spans 14 amino acids.

The chain is built from TRBV28 and TRBJ2-1, with D possibly TRBD2 on 5 matching bases. Germline V gene data show CDR1 as MDHEN and CDR2 as SYDVKM. V was shortened by 5 bases and J by 6 bases, with 14 bases between the two germline ends. The CDR3 length is 14 residues. CDR3 protein: CASSRALLGNEQFF. For the CDR3, the DNA is TGTGCCAGCAGTCGAGCCTTACTAGGCAATGAGCAGTTCTTC. The full variable domain, its missing parts supplied by reference TRBV28 and TRBJ2-1, is DVKVTQSSRYLVKRTGEKVFLECVQDMDHENMFWYRQDPGLGLRLIYFSYDVKMKEKGDIPEGYSVSREKKERFSLILESASTNQTSMYLCASSRALLGNEQFFGPGTRLTVL.

The chain carries TRBV3-1 (or the pseudogene TRBV3-2) and TRBJ2-1, with 8 bases that match TRBD2. V was pared by 4 bases and J by 15 bases, with 8 bases of the junction left unmatched. This CDR3 has 12 residues. Germline V gene sequence: CDR1 LGHDT, CDR2 YNNKEL (reference sequence). The CDR3, as DNA: TGTGCCAGCAGCCCCTCCGGGAGGGAGGCGTTCTTC. Protein: CASSPSGREAFF.

Points on this clone: The identical CDR3 is also encoded by other nucleotide sequences in the sample. The rearrangement uses TRBV9 and TRBJ2-3; D is perhaps TRBD2 (6 bases). This CDR3 contains 15 residues. The germline V gene has CDR1 SGDLS and CDR2 YYNGEE. The germline V and J ends were trimmed by 0 bases and 0 bases, with 8 bases remaining between them. CDR3 DNA: TGTGCCAGCAGCGTAGTTGGGACTAGCACAGATACGCAGTATTTT. Its protein is CASSVVGTSTDTQYF.

The CDR3, as DNA: TGTGCCAGCAGCCACCTAACGCTAGCGGGGGCCACAAATGAGCAGTTCTTC. Its protein is CASSHLTLAGATNEQFF. The V and J genes are TRBV14 and TRBJ2-1; 10 bases are a match to TRBD2. CDR1 is SGHDN and CDR2 is FVKESK in the germline V gene. The CDR3 has 17 amino acids. Trimming took 3 bases from V and 7 from J; bases not matched to a gene: 12. The variable domain in full, completed from reference TRBV14 and TRBJ2-1, reads EAGVTQFPSHSVIEKGQTVTLRCDPISGHDNLYWYRRVMGKEIKFLLHFVKESKQDESGMPNNRFLAERTGGTYSTLKVQPAELEDSGVYFCASSHLTLAGATNEQFFGPGTRLTVL.

This chain connects TRBV24-1 to TRBJ1-5, with D uncertain. CDR3 length: 16 residues. CDR1 is KGHDR and CDR2 is SFDVKD in the germline V gene. V was cut by 0 bases and J by 0 bases, with 8 bases left in between. In nucleotides, the CDR3 is TGTGCCACCAGTGATTTGGCGGGTTATAGCAATCAGCCCCAGCATTTT. Translating it yields CATSDLAGYSNQPQHF.

The V and J genes are TRBV5-5 and TRBJ1-1; TRBD1 is a possible D gene (5 bases). The V and J ends lost 6 bases and 4 bases respectively, with 16 bases between them. The CDR3 extends over 14 amino acids. CDR1 and CDR2 from the germline V gene are SGHKS and YYEKEE (reference sequence). The CDR3 loop reads CASTRRGESTEAFF. The CDR3 DNA follows: TGTGCCAGCACCCGCCGGGGGGAGTCCACTGAAGCTTTCTTT.

This clone was counted between two and nine times. This rearrangement joins TRBV15 to TRBJ2-6; perhaps TRBD2 as D (6 bases). Germline V gene lookup returns CDR1 LNHNV and CDR2 YYDKDF (reference sequence). The CDR3 is 17 amino acids. Trimming shortened V by 0 bases and J by 2 bases, and 11 bases separated the two germline ends. CDR3 DNA: TGTGCCACCAGCAGAGATGTAGGAGGGGCTGGGGCCAACGTCCTGACTTTC. Translated, it gives CATSRDVGGAGANVLTF.

The CDR3 is CASSGAGEGYTF. CDR3 DNA sequence: TGTGCCAGCAGCGGTGCAGGGGAAGGCTACACCTTC. V gene TRBV9 combines with J gene TRBJ1-2, with D tentatively TRBD1 (6 bases). V dropped 3 bases and J dropped 8 bases, with 11 bases sitting between them. Germline V gives CDR1 SGDLS, CDR2 YYNGEE. This CDR3 region has 12 residues.

The CDR3 protein is CASSQLVGGANEKLFF. CDR3 in DNA: TGCGCCAGCAGTCAATTAGTCGGTGGAGCTAATGAAAAACTGTTTTTT. The chain employs TRBV23-1 and TRBJ1-4; D gene ambiguous. Being an ORF, TRBV23-1 has a function that is uncertain. Trimming pared 1 base from V and 3 bases from J, leaving 12 bases between. This CDR3 comprises 16 residues.

The chain carries TRBV4-2 and TRBJ2-5; perhaps TRBD2 as D (5 bases). There are 16 residues in the CDR3. The germline V gene has CDR1 LGHNA and CDR2 YNFKEQ. V lost 0 bases, J lost 9 bases, and 20 bases lay in between. CDR3 in amino acids: CASSQDRGLTMRAQYF. CDR3 nucleotide sequence: TGTGCCAGCAGCCAAGATCGAGGGTTGACTATGAGGGCCCAGTACTTC.

The chain links TRBV3-1 (or the pseudogene TRBV3-2) to TRBJ1-6, with D possibly matching TRBD1 (6 bases). The V and J ends lost 4 bases and 7 bases respectively, with 11 bases between them. This CDR3 contains 14 residues. Germline V lookup: CDR1 LGHDT, CDR2 YNNKEL (reference sequence). Written as DNA, the CDR3 is TGTGCCAGCAGCCCGCGAGGGGGAAATTCACCCCTCCACTTT. It is translated as CASSPRGGNSPLHF.

In nucleotides, the CDR3 is TGCAGCGTTGCCCCTACAGGGCCCTCCTACGAGCAGTACTTC. Translated: CSVAPTGPSYEQYF. The chain couples TRBV29-1 to TRBJ2-7, with TRBD1 as a possible D gene (6 bases). The V gene's germline CDR1 is SQVTM and CDR2 ANQGSEA. The CDR3 has 14 residues. Trimming took off 4 bases at V and 0 bases at J, with 13 bases between the two ends.